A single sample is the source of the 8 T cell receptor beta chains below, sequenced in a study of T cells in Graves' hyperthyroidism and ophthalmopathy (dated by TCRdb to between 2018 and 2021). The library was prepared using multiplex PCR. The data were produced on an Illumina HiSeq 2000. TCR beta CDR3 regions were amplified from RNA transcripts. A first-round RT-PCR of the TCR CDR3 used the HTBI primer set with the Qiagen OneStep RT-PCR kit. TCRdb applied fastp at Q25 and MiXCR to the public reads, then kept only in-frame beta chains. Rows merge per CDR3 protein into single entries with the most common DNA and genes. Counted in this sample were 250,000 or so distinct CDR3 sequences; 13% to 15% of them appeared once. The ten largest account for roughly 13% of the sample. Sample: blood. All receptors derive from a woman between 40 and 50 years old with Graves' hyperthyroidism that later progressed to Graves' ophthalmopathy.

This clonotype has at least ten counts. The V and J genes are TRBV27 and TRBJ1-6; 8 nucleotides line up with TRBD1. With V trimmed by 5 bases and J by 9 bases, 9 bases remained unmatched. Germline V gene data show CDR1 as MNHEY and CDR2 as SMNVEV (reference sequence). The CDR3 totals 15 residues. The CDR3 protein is CASSPRTGKGSPLHF. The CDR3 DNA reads TGTGCCAGCAGTCCGAGGACAGGGAAAGGTTCACCCCTCCACTTT.

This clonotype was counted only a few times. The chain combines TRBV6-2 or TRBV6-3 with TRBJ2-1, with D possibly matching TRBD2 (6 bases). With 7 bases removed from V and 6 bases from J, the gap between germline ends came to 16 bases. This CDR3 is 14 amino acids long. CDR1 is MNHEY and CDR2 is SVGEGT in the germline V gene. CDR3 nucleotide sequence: TGTGCCAGCACCCGGGGGAACGGGTTCAATGAGCAGTTCTTC. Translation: CASTRGNGFNEQFF.

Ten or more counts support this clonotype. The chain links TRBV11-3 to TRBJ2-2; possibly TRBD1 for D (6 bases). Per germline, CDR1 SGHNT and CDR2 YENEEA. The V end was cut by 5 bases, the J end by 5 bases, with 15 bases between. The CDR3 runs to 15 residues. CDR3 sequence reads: CASSNAGTRTGELFF. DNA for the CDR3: TGTGCCAGCAGCAACGCCGGGACACGGACCGGGGAGCTGTTTTTT.

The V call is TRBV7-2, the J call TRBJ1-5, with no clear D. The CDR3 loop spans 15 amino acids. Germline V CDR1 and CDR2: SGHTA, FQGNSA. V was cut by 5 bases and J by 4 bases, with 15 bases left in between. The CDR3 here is CASSPWAVLNQPQHF. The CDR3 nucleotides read TGTGCCAGCAGCCCGTGGGCCGTATTAAATCAGCCCCAGCATTTT.

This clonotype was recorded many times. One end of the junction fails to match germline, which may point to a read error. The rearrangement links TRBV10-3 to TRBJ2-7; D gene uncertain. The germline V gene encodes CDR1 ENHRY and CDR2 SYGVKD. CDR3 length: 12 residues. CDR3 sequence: CAMKTPPYVQYF. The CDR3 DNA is TGTGCCATGAAAACACCTCCTTACGTGCAGTACTTC.

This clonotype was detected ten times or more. DNA for the CDR3: TGTGCCAGTAGTACCTCTGGGGGGATCAACTACGAGCAGTACTTC. Its protein is CASSTSGGINYEQYF. This chain joins TRBV19 and TRBJ2-7, with a possible D match to TRBD2 (6 bases). CDR1 and CDR2 (germline): LNHDA, SQIVND (reference sequence). V lost 4 bases to trimming and J lost 3 bases, with 16 bases between them. The CDR3 runs 15 residues.

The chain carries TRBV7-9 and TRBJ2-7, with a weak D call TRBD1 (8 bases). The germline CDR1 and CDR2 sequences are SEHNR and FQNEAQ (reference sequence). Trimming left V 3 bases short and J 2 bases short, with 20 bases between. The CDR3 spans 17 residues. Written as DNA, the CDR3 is TGTGCCAGCAGCTTCGTAGGGAGGGACAGGACTCCCTACGAGCAGTACTTC. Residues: CASSFVGRDRTPYEQYF.

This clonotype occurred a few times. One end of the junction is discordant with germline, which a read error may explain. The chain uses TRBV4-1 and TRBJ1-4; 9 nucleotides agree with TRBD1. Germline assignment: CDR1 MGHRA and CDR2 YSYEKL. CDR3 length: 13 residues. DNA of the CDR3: TGCGCCAGTAAAGGGACAGGGAATGGAAAACTGTTTTTT. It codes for CASKGTGNGKLFF.